A single sample gave rise to the 21 T cell receptor beta chains below, sequenced in a study of blood T cell repertoires in COVID-19. Assay used: immunoSEQ multiplex PCR; TCRdb lists only in-frame clones, some missing. The table includes approximately 290,000 clones, 87% detected once. The sample comprised peripheral blood. The receptors originated from a man younger than 30 with active or convalescent COVID-19.

This clone was observed a handful of times. V and J are TRBV7-2 and TRBJ1-5; the D gene is possibly TRBD1 (6 bases). Germline V gene lookup returns CDR1 SGHTA and CDR2 FQGNSA. Between the trimmed V and J ends, which lost 7 bases and 6 bases, there was a span of 13 bases. The CDR3 contains 13 residues. This chain's CDR3 is CASNLDRFQPQHF. CDR3 in DNA: TGTGCCAGCAACCTCGACAGGTTTCAGCCCCAGCATTTT.

The CDR3 sequence: CASSLQGTNQPQHF. Here the CDR3 DNA reads TGTGCCAGCAGTTTACAGGGAACTAATCAGCCCCAGCATTTT. This chain joins TRBV7-9 and TRBJ1-5; D perhaps matches TRBD1 (6 bases). V lost 6 bases and J 4 bases, leaving 13 bases between the germline ends. This CDR3 is built from 14 residues. In germline, CDR1 is SEHNR, CDR2 FQNEAQ (reference sequence).

This clone was seen many times. CDR3 DNA: TGTGCCAGCAGCCAAGCAGCGGGGGAAGTGAACATTCAGTACTTC. Translation: CASSQAAGEVNIQYF. This chain joins TRBV4-2 and TRBJ2-4; 8 nucleotides match TRBD2. Looked up from germline, CDR1 is LGHNA and CDR2 is YNFKEQ. This CDR3 has 15 residues. Trimming cost V 1 base and J 7 bases; bases outside gene matches: 6.

This clone has a handful of counts. The chain carries TRBV10-2 and TRBJ2-1, with 10 nucleotides matching TRBD2. Per germline, CDR1 WSHSY and CDR2 SAAADI. J was trimmed by 5 bases and V by 7 bases; bases with no gene match: 8. This CDR3 spans 15 amino acids. The chain's CDR3 is CASNPRTSGNNEQFF. The DNA of the CDR3 is TGCGCCAGCAACCCAAGGACTAGCGGTAACAATGAGCAGTTCTTC.

This rearrangement joins TRBV4-3 to TRBJ2-2; 9 bases agree with TRBD1. Germline trimming cut 4 bases from V and 3 bases from J; bases unmatched to any gene: 18. In germline, CDR1 is LGHNA, CDR2 YSLEER. The CDR3 loop spans 20 amino acids. CDR3 amino acids: CASSPNRGRLLGADTGELFF. CDR3 coding DNA: TGCGCCAGCAGCCCAAACAGGGGGCGCTTATTGGGTGCGGACACCGGGGAGCTGTTTTTT.

The chain has TRBV4-3 and TRBJ1-1; no definite D call. This CDR3 is built from 16 residues. The V end was cut by 0 bases, the J end by 1 base, with 12 bases between. The germline V gene has CDR1 LGHNA and CDR2 YSLEER. CDR3 in amino acids: CASSQEESYGNTEAFF. The DNA of the CDR3 is TGCGCCAGCAGCCAAGAAGAATCATACGGGAACACTGAAGCTTTCTTT.

This clone occurred a few times. The chain combines TRBV6-5 with TRBJ1-1; the D gene is possibly TRBD1 (5 bases). This CDR3 contains 15 residues. Germline values: CDR1 MNHEY, CDR2 SVGAGI. Trimming shortened V by 7 bases and J by 0 bases, and 15 bases separated the two germline ends. DNA of the CDR3: TGTGCCAGCAAAAACGAGGGGACTGTGAACACTGAAGCTTTCTTT. Protein sequence: CASKNEGTVNTEAFF.

The rearrangement uses TRBV28 and TRBJ2-7; perhaps TRBD1 as D (6 bases). The V and J ends lost 7 bases and 3 bases respectively, with 16 bases between them. This CDR3 contains 14 residues. Germline V gives CDR1 MDHEN, CDR2 SYDVKM. The CDR3 protein is CASMDSLKIYEQYF. The CDR3 nucleotides read TGTGCCAGCATGGACAGTCTGAAAATCTACGAGCAGTACTTC.

The rearrangement links TRBV4-1 to TRBJ2-2; TRBD2 aligns across 8 bases. With 7 bases clipped from V and 4 bases from J, the junction kept 20 bases outside the gene matches. Germline V lookup: CDR1 MGHRA, CDR2 YSYEKL. The CDR3 spans 19 residues. CDR3 nucleotides: TGCGCCAGCAAAGGGCCCAACTCAAGGAGGCTAGCGGGCACCGGGGAGCTGTTTTTT. Translating it yields CASKGPNSRRLAGTGELFF.

This sequence joins TRBV9 and TRBJ2-1; 11 bases match TRBD2. The CDR3 consists of 15 residues. CDR1 and CDR2 from the germline V gene are SGDLS and YYNGEE. The J segment lost 5 bases and the V segment lost 4 bases, leaving 5 bases of the junction unmatched. Here the CDR3 DNA reads TGTGCCAGCAGCACTAGCGGGGGTTTGAACAATGAGCAGTTCTTC. Amino acids: CASSTSGGLNNEQFF.

For this clone: Additional DNA sequences in this sample encode the identical CDR3. This chain joins TRBV5-1 and TRBJ1-1, with TRBD1 matching 9 bases. Trimming cost V 5 bases and J 5 bases; bases outside gene matches: 7. CDR1 and CDR2 (germline): SGHRS, YFSETQ. The CDR3 runs to 14 residues. Here the CDR3 DNA reads TGCGCCAGCAGTTTACAGGGGGCGAGAACTGAAGCTTTCTTT. Translating gives CASSLQGARTEAFF.

The genes are TRBV11-2 and TRBJ1-2; the D gene is possibly TRBD1 (6 bases). The V gene lost 6 bases and the J gene lost 4 bases, with 12 bases spanning the gap. CDR3 size: 13 residues. The germline gives CDR1 SGHAT, CDR2 FQNNGV. CDR3 in DNA: TGTGCCAGCAGGGCGACAGGAACCTATGGCTACACCTTC. It is translated as CASRATGTYGYTF. Combining the CDR3 with reference TRBV11-2 and TRBJ1-2 gives the whole variable domain EAGVAQSPRYKIIEKRQSVAFWCNPISGHATLYWYQQILGQGPKLLIQFQNNGVVDDSQLPKDRFSAERLKGVDSTLKIQPAKLEDSAVYLCASRATGTYGYTFGSGTRLTVV.

V is TRBV24-1 and J is TRBJ2-1, with a tentative D call TRBD2 (6 bases). Trimming took off 5 bases at V and 5 bases at J, with 12 bases between the two ends. In germline, CDR1 is KGHDR, CDR2 SFDVKD. The CDR3 is made up of 14 amino acids. The CDR3 coding sequence is TGTGCCACCAGTGTGGGGGGTTGGAACAATGAGCAGTTCTTC. Translation: CATSVGGWNNEQFF.

The rearrangement uses TRBV7-6 and TRBJ2-3, with D maybe TRBD1 (6 bases). Trimming removed 1 base at V and 5 bases at J, with 13 bases between. This CDR3 comprises 15 residues. Germline CDR1 SGHVS, CDR2 FNYEAQ. CDR3 region: CASSLERAGVDTQYF. In nucleotides, the CDR3 is TGTGCCAGCAGCTTAGAAAGGGCAGGGGTAGATACGCAGTATTTT.

The CDR3 coding sequence is TGCGCCACCCGGACTAGCGGGCCCGCGAACACCGGGGAGCTGTTTTTT. This gives the protein CATRTSGPANTGELFF. The J gene is TRBJ2-2, the V gene TRBV10-2; 11 nucleotides align to TRBD2. The CDR3 sequence is 16 residues long. Germline CDR1 reads WSHSY; CDR2 reads SAAADI. Unmatched junction bases numbered 7, after V lost 10 bases and J lost 0 bases.

The J gene is TRBJ2-7, the V gene TRBV2; perhaps TRBD1 as D (5 bases). Germline assignment: CDR1 SNHLY and CDR2 FYNNEI. The CDR3 loop spans 14 amino acids. Trimming shortened V by 1 base and J by 3 bases, and 10 bases separated the two germline ends. CDR3 sequence: CASSEGLGVYEQYF. The CDR3, as DNA: TGTGCCAGCAGTGAAGGCTTAGGGGTCTACGAGCAGTACTTC. The full variable domain, completed using reference TRBV2 and TRBJ2-7, is EPEVTQTPSHQVTQMGQEVILRCVPISNHLYFYWYRQILGQKVEFLVSFYNNEISEKSEIFDDQFSVERPDGSNFTLKIRSTKLEDSAMYFCASSEGLGVYEQYFGPGTRLTVT.

The CDR3 reads CATWARVAGELFF. The CDR3 region has the DNA TGTGCCACCTGGGCCAGAGTAGCCGGGGAGCTGTTTTTT. The chain couples TRBV19 to TRBJ2-2, with D unresolved. Germline lookup yields CDR1 LNHDA and CDR2 SQIVND (reference sequence). V lost 10 bases and J lost 6, with 15 bases in between. This CDR3 region has 13 residues.

The chain combines TRBV2 with TRBJ2-5; tentatively, D is TRBD1 (5 bases). Germline values: CDR1 SNHLY, CDR2 FYNNEI. This CDR3 region has 15 residues. Between the trimmed V and J ends, which lost 8 bases and 5 bases, there was a span of 21 bases. The CDR3 here is CASGPGRAEWETQYF. CDR3 coding DNA: TGTGCCAGCGGCCCCGGCAGGGCCGAGTGGGAGACCCAGTACTTC.

The chain couples TRBV11-2 to TRBJ2-1; perhaps TRBD1 as D (6 bases). V was clipped by 4 bases and J by 4 bases, with 17 bases between them. The CDR3 runs 16 residues. Germline V gives CDR1 SGHAT, CDR2 FQNNGV. CDR3 region: CASSSPWAGVYNEQFF. CDR3 DNA: TGTGCCAGCAGCTCCCCTTGGGCAGGGGTTTACAATGAGCAGTTCTTC.

The chain has TRBV11-2 and TRBJ2-3; D gene uncertain. Germline V gene data show CDR1 as SGHAT and CDR2 as FQNNGV. V was pared by 1 base and J by 2 bases, with 7 bases between. CDR3 length: 14 residues. CDR3 region: CASSLGHTTDTQYF. In DNA, the CDR3 is TGTGCCAGCAGCTTAGGGCACACCACAGATACGCAGTATTTT.

The genes are TRBV5-1 and TRBJ1-2, with TRBD1 matching 8 bases. Looked up from germline, CDR1 is SGHRS and CDR2 is YFSETQ. V lost 3 bases and J lost 4; bases outside the gene matches: 5. The CDR3 covers 14 residues. As DNA, the CDR3 is TGCGCCAGCAGCTGGGACGGGACAGGCTATGGCTACACCTTC. Protein: CASSWDGTGYGYTF.